These 27 T cell receptor beta chains came from one sample sequenced in a study of cytomegalovirus exposure and HLA in healthy donors. Use of 60 Vbeta and 13 Jbeta primers characterized the PCR. Assay used: immunoSEQ multiplex PCR; TCRdb lists only in-frame clones, some missing. Counted here are 150,000 to 250,000 clones, around three quarters occurring once; the ten biggest clones make up 4.4%. Sequencing was done on a sample of PBMCs. These receptor sequences come from a woman in her 30s in good health and CMV-seropositive.

This clone occurred a few times. The chain joins TRBV7-2 to TRBJ2-7; TRBD2 aligns across 14 bases. The CDR3 sequence is 14 residues long. V gave up 5 bases and J gave up 5 bases; unmatched junction bases: 2. The V gene's germline CDR1 is SGHTA and CDR2 FQGNSA. Here the CDR3 DNA reads TGTGCCAGCAGCCCGGGACTAGCGGGAGACGAGCAGTACTTC. Translating it yields CASSPGLAGDEQYF.

The V and J genes are TRBV30 and TRBJ2-7, with 7 positions matching TRBD2. CDR3 size: 13 residues. The J segment lost 4 bases and the V segment lost 1 base, leaving 4 bases of the junction unmatched. Germline-derived CDR1 and CDR2 are GTSNPN and SVGIG (reference sequence). This chain's CDR3 is CAWSGGSEYEQYF. CDR3 DNA sequence: TGTGCCTGGAGTGGCGGGAGCGAGTACGAGCAGTACTTC.

J is TRBJ2-7 and V is TRBV11-2, with D unclear. Per germline, CDR1 SGHAT and CDR2 FQNNGV. The CDR3 totals 12 residues. V was trimmed by 3 bases and J by 3 bases, leaving 6 bases between them. CDR3 in amino acids: CASSFTNYEQYF. Written as DNA, the CDR3 is TGTGCCAGCAGCTTCACAAACTACGAGCAGTACTTC.

This clone was seen once. The chain recombines TRBV19 with TRBJ2-2; weak D call: TRBD1 (6 bases). The CDR3 runs 13 residues. The germline V gene encodes CDR1 LNHDA and CDR2 SQIVND (reference sequence). V lost 10 bases and J lost 1, with 10 bases in between. The CDR3 nucleotides are TGTGCCATACGGGACAAGAACACCGGGGAGCTGTTTTTT. Amino acids: CAIRDKNTGELFF.

The chain couples TRBV7-9 to TRBJ1-1; TRBD1 aligns across 7 bases. V shed 3 bases, J shed 4 bases, and the junction held 5 bases outside the gene matches. The CDR3 sequence is 14 residues long. Looked up from germline, CDR1 is SEHNR and CDR2 is FQNEAQ (reference sequence). The CDR3 nucleotides read TGTGCCAGCAGCTTGGACAGGCCGGGCACTGAAGCTTTCTTT. Translating gives CASSLDRPGTEAFF.

V gene TRBV28 combines with J gene TRBJ1-1; D is perhaps TRBD1 (5 bases). The ends were cut back, 5 bases at V and 1 base at J, with 14 bases in the middle. The CDR3 runs to 15 residues. Germline assignment: CDR1 MDHEN and CDR2 SYDVKM. CDR3 DNA sequence: TGTGCCAGCAGTCAATCAGGGTTTGAGAACACTGAAGCTTTCTTT. Translating gives CASSQSGFENTEAFF.

The CDR3 DNA reads as TGTGCCAGCAGCCAAGATGCGGGACAGGTCCGGACTGAAGCTTTCTTT. Its translation is CASSQDAGQVRTEAFF. J is TRBJ1-1 and V is TRBV4-2; 8 bases are shared with TRBD1. V lost 0 bases and J lost 5; bases outside the gene matches: 8. Germline values: CDR1 LGHNA, CDR2 YNFKEQ. The CDR3 is 16 amino acids.

In its sample, this clone was seen a few times. The rearrangement joins TRBV6-5 to TRBJ1-5, with 9 bases lining up with TRBD1. This CDR3 region has 14 residues. The ends lost 4 bases at V and 4 bases at J; junction bases unmatched: 2. CDR1 MNHEY and CDR2 SVGAGI come from the germline V gene. The CDR3 is CASSWTGVNQPQHF. Written as DNA, the CDR3 is TGTGCCAGCAGTTGGACAGGGGTGAATCAGCCCCAGCATTTT.

This clone was seen a handful of times. The chain recombines TRBV2 with TRBJ1-1; TRBD1 matches 9 bases. J was trimmed by 5 bases and V by 6 bases; bases with no gene match: 10. Germline CDR1 SNHLY, CDR2 FYNNEI. The CDR3 spans 15 residues. The CDR3 nucleotides read TGTGCCAGCAGCCACATACAGGGGGCGCGAACTGAAGCTTTCTTT. It is translated as CASSHIQGARTEAFF.

The chain recombines TRBV6-5 with TRBJ1-2; tentatively, D is TRBD1 (5 bases). The ends were cut back, 2 bases at V and 3 bases at J, with 13 bases in the middle. CDR1 and CDR2 (germline): MNHEY, SVGAGI. This CDR3 has 15 residues. CDR3 coding DNA: TGTGCCAGCAGTTACAGGCCTCAGGGTGACTATGGCTACACCTTC. Protein sequence: CASSYRPQGDYGYTF.

The chain couples TRBV18 to TRBJ2-1; 14 nucleotides agree with TRBD2. Germline V gene sequence: CDR1 KGHSH, CDR2 LQKENI. This CDR3 has 15 residues. Trimming removed 6 bases from V and 7 bases from J; junction bases left unmatched: 5. DNA for the CDR3: TGTGCCAGCTCGCGACTAGCGGGAGGGCAGAATGAGCAGTTCTTC. Translation gives CASSRLAGGQNEQFF.

The chain is built from TRBV27 and TRBJ1-6, with 12 bases fitting TRBD1. After removal of 2 bases from V and 9 bases from J, the junction contained 2 bases not matched to a gene. Germline V gives CDR1 MNHEY, CDR2 SMNVEV (reference sequence). CDR3 length equals 15 residues. The CDR3 DNA sequence: TGTGCCAGCAGTTTAGGGACAGGGGGCCTTTCACCCCTCCACTTT. It encodes CASSLGTGGLSPLHF.

This clone showed up just once. The V and J genes are TRBV11-2 and TRBJ1-1; no definite D call. The CDR3 covers 15 residues. The V gene lost 2 bases and the J gene lost 4 bases, with 14 bases spanning the gap. CDR1 and CDR2 from the germline V gene are SGHAT and FQNNGV. CDR3 in amino acids: CASSLTISGVTEAFF. The CDR3 coding sequence is TGTGCCAGCAGCTTAACTATCTCGGGTGTCACTGAAGCTTTCTTT.

The J gene is TRBJ2-7, the V gene TRBV7-2; no reliable D call. V gave up 6 bases and J gave up 2 bases, with 11 bases separating them. Germline V gene data show CDR1 as SGHTA and CDR2 as FQGNSA. There are 13 residues in the CDR3. CDR3 DNA sequence: TGTGCCAGCAGGCTGAGGCCTACCTACGAGCAGTACTTC. It yields the protein CASRLRPTYEQYF.

The chain recombines TRBV11-3 with TRBJ2-5; 8 bases map to TRBD2. V lost 5 bases, J lost 1 base, and 6 bases stayed unmatched. This CDR3 has 15 amino acids. CDR1 SGHNT and CDR2 YENEEA come from the germline V gene. The CDR3 DNA reads as TGTGCCAGCAGCAAGAGCGGGAGAGGCCAAGAGACCCAGTACTTC. The encoded protein is CASSKSGRGQETQYF.

The J gene is TRBJ2-7, the V gene TRBV9; D not resolved. The CDR3 sequence is 14 residues long. The germline V gene encodes CDR1 SGDLS and CDR2 YYNGEE. V dropped 2 bases and J dropped 5 bases, with 14 bases sitting between them. As DNA, the CDR3 is TGTGCCAGCAGCGTGAACCTGCTAATGGACGAGCAGTACTTC. As protein: CASSVNLLMDEQYF.

CDR3 DNA: TGTGCCAGCAGCCCGTTAGCGGGGGGGCCCTACGAGCAGTACTTC. Its protein product is CASSPLAGGPYEQYF. V gene TRBV5-4 combines with J gene TRBJ2-7, with 11 bases aligning to TRBD2. The V and J ends lost 4 bases and 2 bases, in that order; junction bases with no gene match: 5. Germline-derived CDR1 and CDR2 are SGHNT and YYREEE (reference sequence). This CDR3 contains 15 residues. The full variable domain, rest sourced from reference TRBV5-4 and TRBJ2-7, is ETGVTQSPTHLIKTRGQQVTLRCSSQSGHNTVSWYQQALGQGPQFIFQYYREEENGRGNFPPRFSGLQFPNYSSELNVNALELDDSALYLCASSPLAGGPYEQYFGPGTRLTVT.

The rearrangement joins TRBV10-3 to TRBJ2-7; 10 nucleotides agree with TRBD1. CDR3 size: 14 residues. The trim removed 7 bases at V and 5 bases at J, leaving 8 bases unmatched. Germline CDR1 is ENHRY and CDR2 is SYGVKD. The CDR3 nucleotides read TGTGCCATCAAAGAGGGACAGGGGAAGAACGAGCAGTACTTC. This translates into CAIKEGQGKNEQYF.

The V and J genes are TRBV7-2 and TRBJ1-2; 9 nucleotides align to TRBD1. V gave up 4 bases and J gave up 1 base; unmatched junction bases: 10. CDR3 size: 17 residues. Germline values: CDR1 SGHTA, CDR2 FQGNSA. This chain's CDR3 is CASSSRTGVASNYGYTF. The CDR3 DNA is TGTGCCAGCAGCTCGCGGACAGGGGTCGCAAGTAACTATGGCTACACCTTC.

This clone was seen just once. V and J are TRBV5-1 and TRBJ1-2; 7 bases match TRBD1. CDR3 size: 13 residues. V lost 9 bases, J lost 3 bases, and 8 bases stayed unmatched. In germline, CDR1 is SGHRS, CDR2 YFSETQ. CDR3 protein: CATPTGQDYGYTF. CDR3 bases: TGCGCCACCCCGACAGGGCAGGACTATGGCTACACCTTC.

This clone is a singleton in its sample. The rearrangement joins TRBV4-3 to TRBJ2-2; the D is unclear. Germline loops: CDR1 LGHNA, CDR2 YSLEER. Deletions cut 2 bases from V and 2 bases from J, with 12 bases between. The CDR3 loop spans 16 amino acids. The CDR3, as DNA: TGCGCCAGCAGCCAATCTTCTGTTCTTAACACCGGGGAGCTGTTTTTT. This gives the protein CASSQSSVLNTGELFF.

This clone turned up a few times. V is TRBV7-9 and J is TRBJ2-1, with D unresolved. The germline V gene has CDR1 SEHNR and CDR2 FQNEAQ (reference sequence). The CDR3 length is 10 residues. V was cut by 2 bases and J by 9 bases, with 2 bases left in between. The CDR3 is CASSLLEQFF. The CDR3 bases are TGTGCCAGCAGCTTACTTGAGCAGTTCTTC. Combining the CDR3 with reference TRBV7-9 and TRBJ2-1 gives the whole variable domain DTGVSQNPRHKITKRGQNVTFRCDPISEHNRLYWYRQTLGQGPEFLTYFQNEAQLEKSRLLSDRFSAERPKGSFSTLEIQRTEQGDSAMYLCASSLLEQFFGPGTRLTVL.

The chain uses TRBV19 and TRBJ2-1; 7 bases fit TRBD1. With 5 bases clipped from V and 7 bases from J, the junction kept 14 bases outside the gene matches. The CDR3 totals 16 residues. Germline CDR1 is LNHDA and CDR2 is SQIVND (reference sequence). CDR3 in amino acids: CASSLQGYAVSNEQFF. As DNA, the CDR3 is TGTGCCAGTAGTTTACAGGGGTACGCCGTGTCAAATGAGCAGTTCTTC.

V usage is TRBV7-2 and J usage is TRBJ1-1; D ambiguous. Germline-derived CDR1 and CDR2 are SGHTA and FQGNSA. The CDR3 runs to 11 residues. Trimming took off 5 bases at V and 9 bases at J, with 10 bases between the two ends. CDR3 sequence reads: CASSVSRQAFF. The CDR3 DNA follows: TGTGCCAGCAGCGTCTCGCGGCAAGCTTTCTTT.

The chain carries TRBV9 and TRBJ1-2; the match to TRBD1 covers 7 bases. This CDR3 spans 13 amino acids. V was pared by 4 bases and J by 9 bases, with 9 bases of the junction left unmatched. CDR1 SGDLS and CDR2 YYNGEE come from the germline V gene. Here the CDR3 DNA reads TGTGCCAGCAGCAGATCCGGGACAGAGAGCTACACCTTC. Its protein product is CASSRSGTESYTF.

The chain joins TRBV4-1 to TRBJ2-7; TRBD1 might be the D (5 bases). V was clipped by 0 bases and J by 2 bases, with 11 bases between them. Germline lookup yields CDR1 MGHRA and CDR2 YSYEKL. The CDR3 covers 15 residues. CDR3 protein: CASSQEQGRAYEQYF. Written as DNA, the CDR3 is TGCGCCAGCAGCCAAGAGCAGGGCAGAGCCTACGAGCAGTACTTC.

The CDR3: CASSLTPGASGVQYF. DNA for the CDR3: TGTGCCAGCAGCTTAACTCCAGGGGCTAGCGGGGTGCAGTACTTC. The chain links TRBV7-2 to TRBJ2-7; 9 bases align to TRBD2. Germline CDR1 reads SGHTA; CDR2 reads FQGNSA. The CDR3 contains 15 residues. With V trimmed by 2 bases and J by 9 bases, 11 bases remained unmatched.